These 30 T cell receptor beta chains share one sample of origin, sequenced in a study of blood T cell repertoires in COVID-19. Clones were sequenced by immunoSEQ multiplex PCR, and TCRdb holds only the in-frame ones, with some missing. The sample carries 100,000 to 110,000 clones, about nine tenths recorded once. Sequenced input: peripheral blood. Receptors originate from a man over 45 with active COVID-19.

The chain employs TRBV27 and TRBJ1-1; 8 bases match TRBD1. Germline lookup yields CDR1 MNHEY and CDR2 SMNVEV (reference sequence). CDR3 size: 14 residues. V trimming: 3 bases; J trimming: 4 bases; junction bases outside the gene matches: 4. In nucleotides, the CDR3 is TGTGCCAGCAGTTTCAGGACAGGGCCCACTGAAGCTTTCTTT. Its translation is CASSFRTGPTEAFF.

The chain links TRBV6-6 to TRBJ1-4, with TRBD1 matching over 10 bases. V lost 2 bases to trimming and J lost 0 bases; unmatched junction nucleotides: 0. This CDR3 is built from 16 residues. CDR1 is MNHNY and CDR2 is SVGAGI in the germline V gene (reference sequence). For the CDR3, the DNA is TGTGCCAGCAGTTACGGACAGGGGGCAACTAATGAAAAACTGTTTTTT. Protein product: CASSYGQGATNEKLFF.

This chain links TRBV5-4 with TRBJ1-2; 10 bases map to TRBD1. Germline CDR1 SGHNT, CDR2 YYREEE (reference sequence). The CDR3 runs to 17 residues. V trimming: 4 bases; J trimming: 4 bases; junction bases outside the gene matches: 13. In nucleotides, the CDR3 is TGTGCCAGCAGCCCCGCGGTCGGGACAGGGGTGATCTATGGCTACACCTTC. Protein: CASSPAVGTGVIYGYTF.

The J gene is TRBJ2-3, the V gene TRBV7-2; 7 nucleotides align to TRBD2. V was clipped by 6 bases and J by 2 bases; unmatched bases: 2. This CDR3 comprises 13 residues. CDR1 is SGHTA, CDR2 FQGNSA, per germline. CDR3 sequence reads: CASSRGVTDTQYF. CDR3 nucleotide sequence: TGTGCCAGCAGTCGGGGGGTCACAGATACGCAGTATTTT.

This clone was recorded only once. CDR3 DNA sequence: TGCAGCGTTGATCGCGGGAGGGCCGGCAGTGAGCAGTTCTTC. This codes for CSVDRGRAGSEQFF. J is TRBJ2-1 and V is TRBV29-1; 9 bases line up with TRBD2. CDR1 is SQVTM, CDR2 ANQGSEA, per germline. CDR3 length equals 14 residues. After removal of 3 bases from V and 9 bases from J, the junction contained 9 bases not matched to a gene.

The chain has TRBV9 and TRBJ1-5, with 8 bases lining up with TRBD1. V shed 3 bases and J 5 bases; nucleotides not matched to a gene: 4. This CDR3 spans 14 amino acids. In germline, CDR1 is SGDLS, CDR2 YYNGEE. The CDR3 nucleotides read TGTGCCAGCAGCGAAGGACAGGGCTATCAGCCCCAGCATTTT. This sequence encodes CASSEGQGYQPQHF.

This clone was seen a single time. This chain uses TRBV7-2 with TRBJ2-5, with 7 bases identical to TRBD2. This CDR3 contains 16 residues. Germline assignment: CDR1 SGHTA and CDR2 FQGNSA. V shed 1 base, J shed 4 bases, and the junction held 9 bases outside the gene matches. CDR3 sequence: CASSLVGTTKGETQYF. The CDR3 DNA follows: TGTGCCAGCAGCTTAGTGGGGACTACAAAGGGAGAGACCCAGTACTTC. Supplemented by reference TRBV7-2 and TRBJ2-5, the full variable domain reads GAGVSQSPSNKVTEKGKDVELRCDPISGHTALYWYRQSLGQGLEFLIYFQGNSAPDKSGLPSDRFSAERTGGSVSTLTIQRTQQEDSAVYLCASSLVGTTKGETQYFGPGTRLLVL.

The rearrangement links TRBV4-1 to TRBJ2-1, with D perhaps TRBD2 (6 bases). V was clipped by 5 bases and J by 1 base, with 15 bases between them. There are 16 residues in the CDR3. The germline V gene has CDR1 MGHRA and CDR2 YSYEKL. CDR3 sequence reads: CASSSYGGDSYNEQFF. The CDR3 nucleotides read TGCGCCAGCAGCAGCTATGGAGGGGATTCCTACAATGAGCAGTTCTTC.

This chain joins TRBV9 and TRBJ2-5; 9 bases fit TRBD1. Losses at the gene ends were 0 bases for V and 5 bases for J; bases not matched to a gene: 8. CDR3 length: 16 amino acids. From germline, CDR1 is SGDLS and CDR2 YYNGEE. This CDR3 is CASSVGLGQGMETQYF. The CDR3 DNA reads TGTGCCAGCAGCGTAGGTTTGGGACAGGGCATGGAGACCCAGTACTTC.

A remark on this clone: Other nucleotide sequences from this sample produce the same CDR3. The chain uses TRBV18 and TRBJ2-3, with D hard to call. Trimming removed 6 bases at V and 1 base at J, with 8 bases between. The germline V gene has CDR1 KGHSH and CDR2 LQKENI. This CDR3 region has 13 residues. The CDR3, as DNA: TGTGCCAGCTCCCCTCGGGGCACAGATACGCAGTATTTT. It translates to CASSPRGTDTQYF.

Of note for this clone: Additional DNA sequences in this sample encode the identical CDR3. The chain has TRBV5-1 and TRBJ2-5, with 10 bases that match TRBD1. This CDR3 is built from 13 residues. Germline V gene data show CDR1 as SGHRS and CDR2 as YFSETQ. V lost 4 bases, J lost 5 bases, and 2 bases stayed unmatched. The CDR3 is CASSRDRGETQYF. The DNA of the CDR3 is TGCGCCAGCAGCCGGGACAGGGGTGAGACCCAGTACTTC.

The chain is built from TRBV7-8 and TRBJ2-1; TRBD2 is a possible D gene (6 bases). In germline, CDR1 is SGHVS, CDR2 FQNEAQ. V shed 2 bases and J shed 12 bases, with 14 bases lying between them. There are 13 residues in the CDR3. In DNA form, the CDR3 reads TGTGCCAGCAGCTTAACCCGCGGGCGGGGGCAGTTCTTC. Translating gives CASSLTRGRGQFF. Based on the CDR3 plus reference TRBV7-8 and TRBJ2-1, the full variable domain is GAGVSQSPRYKVAKRGQDVALRCDPISGHVSLFWYQQALGQGPEFLTYFQNEAQLDKSGLPSDRFFAERPEGSVSTLKIQRTQQEDSAVYLCASSLTRGRGQFFGPGTRLTVL.

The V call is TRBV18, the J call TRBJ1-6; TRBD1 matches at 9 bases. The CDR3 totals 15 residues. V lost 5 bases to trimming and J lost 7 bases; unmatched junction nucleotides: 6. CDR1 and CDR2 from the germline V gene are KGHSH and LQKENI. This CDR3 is CASSNRDRENSPLHF. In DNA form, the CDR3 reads TGTGCCAGCTCAAACCGGGACAGGGAAAATTCACCCCTCCACTTT.

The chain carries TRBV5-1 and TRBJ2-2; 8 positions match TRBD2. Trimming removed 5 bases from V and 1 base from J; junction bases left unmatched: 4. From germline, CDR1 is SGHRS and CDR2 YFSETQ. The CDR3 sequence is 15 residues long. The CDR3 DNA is TGCGCCAGCAGGGACGGGACTAGGAACACCGGGGAGCTGTTTTTT. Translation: CASRDGTRNTGELFF.

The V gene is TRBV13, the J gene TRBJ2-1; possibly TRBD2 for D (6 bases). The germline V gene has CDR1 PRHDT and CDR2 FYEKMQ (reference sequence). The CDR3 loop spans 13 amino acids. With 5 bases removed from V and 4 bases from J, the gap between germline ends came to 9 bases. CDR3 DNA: TGTGCCAGCAGCACCGGGACTTACAATGAGCAGTTCTTC. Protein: CASSTGTYNEQFF.

The CDR3 here is CATSRGVSPLHF. CDR3 in DNA: TGTGCCACCAGCAGAGGAGTATCACCCCTCCACTTT. The V gene is TRBV15, the J gene TRBJ1-6; D call uncertain. With 1 base removed from V and 10 bases from J, the gap between germline ends came to 5 bases. The CDR3 consists of 12 residues. The germline CDR1 and CDR2 sequences are LNHNV and YYDKDF (reference sequence).

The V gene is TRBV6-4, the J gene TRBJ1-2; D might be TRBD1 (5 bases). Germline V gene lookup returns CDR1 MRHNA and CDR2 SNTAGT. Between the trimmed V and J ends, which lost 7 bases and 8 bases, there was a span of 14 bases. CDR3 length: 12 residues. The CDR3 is CASTPSGEGYTF. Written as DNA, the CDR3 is TGTGCCAGCACCCCTTCGGGGGAGGGCTACACCTTC.

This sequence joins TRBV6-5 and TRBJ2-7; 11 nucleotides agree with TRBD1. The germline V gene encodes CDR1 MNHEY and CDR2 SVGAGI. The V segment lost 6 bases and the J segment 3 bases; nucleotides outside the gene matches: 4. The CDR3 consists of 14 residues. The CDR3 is CASSRTGGNYEQYV. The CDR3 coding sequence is TGTGCCAGCAGCCGGACAGGGGGCAACTACGAGCAGTACGTC.

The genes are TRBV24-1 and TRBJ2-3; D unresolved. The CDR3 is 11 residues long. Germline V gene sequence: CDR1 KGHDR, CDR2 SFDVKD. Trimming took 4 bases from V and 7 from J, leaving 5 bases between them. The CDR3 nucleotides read TGTGCCACCAGTGACGCGAATACGCAGTATTTT. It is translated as CATSDANTQYF.

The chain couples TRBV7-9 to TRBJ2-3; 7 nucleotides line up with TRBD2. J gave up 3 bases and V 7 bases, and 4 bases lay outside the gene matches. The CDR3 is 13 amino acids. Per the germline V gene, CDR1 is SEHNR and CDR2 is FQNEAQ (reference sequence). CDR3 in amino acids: CASMWRGTDTQYF. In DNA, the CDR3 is TGTGCCAGCATGTGGCGGGGGACAGATACGCAGTATTTT. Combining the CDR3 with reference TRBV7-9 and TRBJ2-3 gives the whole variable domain DTGVSQNPRHKITKRGQNVTFRCDPISEHNRLYWYRQTLGQGPEFLTYFQNEAQLEKSRLLSDRFSAERPKGSFSTLEIQRTEQGDSAMYLCASMWRGTDTQYFGPGTRLTVL.

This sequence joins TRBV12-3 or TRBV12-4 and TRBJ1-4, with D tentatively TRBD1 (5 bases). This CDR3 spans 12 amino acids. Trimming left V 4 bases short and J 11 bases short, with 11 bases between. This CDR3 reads CASSYGGGKLFF. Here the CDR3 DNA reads TGTGCCAGCAGTTATGGGGGGGGTAAACTGTTTTTT.

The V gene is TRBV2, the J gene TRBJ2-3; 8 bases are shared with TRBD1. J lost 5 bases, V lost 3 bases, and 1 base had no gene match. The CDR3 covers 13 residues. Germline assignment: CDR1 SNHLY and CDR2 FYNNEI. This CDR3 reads CASSDRGQDTQYF. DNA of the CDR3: TGTGCCAGCAGTGACAGGGGGCAAGATACGCAGTATTTT.

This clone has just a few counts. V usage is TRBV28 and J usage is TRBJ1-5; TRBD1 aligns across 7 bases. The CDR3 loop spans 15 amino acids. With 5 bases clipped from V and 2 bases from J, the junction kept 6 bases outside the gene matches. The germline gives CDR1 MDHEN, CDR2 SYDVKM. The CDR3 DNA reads TGTGCCAGCAGTCCCAGGGGGACGGGCAATCAGCCCCAGCATTTT. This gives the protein CASSPRGTGNQPQHF.

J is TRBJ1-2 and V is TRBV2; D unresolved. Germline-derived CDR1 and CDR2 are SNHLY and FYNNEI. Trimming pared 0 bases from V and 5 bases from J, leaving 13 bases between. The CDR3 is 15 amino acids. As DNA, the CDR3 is TGTGCCAGCAGTGAAGCTGGGCAGCTCGCTTATGGCTACACCTTC. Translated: CASSEAGQLAYGYTF.

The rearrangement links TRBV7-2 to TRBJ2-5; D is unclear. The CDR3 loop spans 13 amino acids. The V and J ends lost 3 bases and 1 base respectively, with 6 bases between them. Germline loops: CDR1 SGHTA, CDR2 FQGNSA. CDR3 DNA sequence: TGTGCCAGCAGCTTGGGCCGCCAAGAGACCCAGTACTTC. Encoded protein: CASSLGRQETQYF.

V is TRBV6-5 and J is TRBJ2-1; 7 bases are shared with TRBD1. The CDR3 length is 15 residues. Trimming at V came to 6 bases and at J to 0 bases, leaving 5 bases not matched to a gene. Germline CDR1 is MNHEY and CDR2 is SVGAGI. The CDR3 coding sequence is TGTGCCAGCAGATCTGGGACAGCCTCCTACAATGAGCAGTTCTTC. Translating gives CASRSGTASYNEQFF.

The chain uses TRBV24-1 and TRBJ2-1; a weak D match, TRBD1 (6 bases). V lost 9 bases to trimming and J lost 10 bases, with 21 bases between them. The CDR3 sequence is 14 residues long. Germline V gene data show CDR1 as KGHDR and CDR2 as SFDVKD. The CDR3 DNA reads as TGTGCCACCTTAATGACAGGTCGCCCCCGGGAGCAGTTCTTC. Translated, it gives CATLMTGRPREQFF.

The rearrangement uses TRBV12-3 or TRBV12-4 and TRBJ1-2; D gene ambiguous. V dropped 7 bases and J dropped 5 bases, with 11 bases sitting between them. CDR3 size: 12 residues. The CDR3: CASTQPGYGYTF. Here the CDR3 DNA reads TGTGCCAGCACCCAGCCAGGTTATGGCTACACCTTC.

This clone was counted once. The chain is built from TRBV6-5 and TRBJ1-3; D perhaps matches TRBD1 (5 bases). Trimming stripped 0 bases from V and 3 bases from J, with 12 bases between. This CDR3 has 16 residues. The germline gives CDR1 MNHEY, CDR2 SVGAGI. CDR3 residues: CASSYSQGLIGNTIYF. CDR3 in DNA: TGTGCCAGCAGTTACTCCCAGGGATTGATTGGAAACACCATATATTTT.

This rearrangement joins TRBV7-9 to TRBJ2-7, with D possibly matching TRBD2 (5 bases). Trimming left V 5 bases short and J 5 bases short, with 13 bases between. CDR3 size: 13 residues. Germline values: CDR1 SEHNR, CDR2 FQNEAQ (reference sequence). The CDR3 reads CASSPASRNEQYV. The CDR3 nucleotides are TGTGCCAGCAGCCCCGCTAGCAGGAACGAGCAGTACGTC.